This paragraph covers one TCR beta chain sequence. The data belong to a study of blood T cell repertoires in COVID-19. On the study more broadly: Acute and convalescent COVID-19 specimens originated in the United States, Italy and Spain. Sources were T cells, B-cell-depleted T cells, or PBMCs; the material itself was cDNA or gDNA.

Authors' analysis steps: Nucleated cell number was recorded as an estimate derived from reference gene primer amplification. Libraries were prepared by immunoSEQ multiplex PCR; TCRdb keeps only in-frame clonotypes and omits some of them. V and J calls and clone size are those listed in that table; D and trimming were worked out from the DNA. The sample includes hundreds of thousands of clones, around 89% seen only once; the top ten take approximately 4.5%. Germline CDR1 reads LGHDT; CDR2 reads YNNKEL (reference sequence). V shed 1 base and J shed 8 bases, with 14 bases lying between them. The CDR3 covers 15 residues.

J is TRBJ1-4 and V is TRBV3-1 (or the pseudogene TRBV3-2), with D perhaps TRBD1 (5 bases). Specimen: peripheral blood. The TCR sequence derives from a woman aged 30 to 39 with acute or convalescent COVID-19. The CDR3 DNA sequence: TGTGCCAGCAGCCAAGCGGGGGGGAGGCAAGAAAAACTGTTTTTT. Encoded protein: CASSQAGGRQEKLFF.